One and the same sample provided the 7 T cell receptor beta chains below, sequenced in a study of blood T cells in healthy people across ages. Combining a sample-barcoded 5' primer with a J-beta primer mix, a second PCR ran for about 7 to 11 cycles. TCRdb processed the 5' RACE reads anew with MiXCR; each CDR3 protein has one entry. Counted here are about 1.8 million distinct CDR3 sequences, just under 50% occurring once; the ten biggest clones make up over 2%. The specimen sequenced was blood. The receptors here all came from a woman aged 40 to 55 in good health.

This chain links TRBV7-3 with TRBJ2-3; 9 nucleotides agree with TRBD2. The CDR3 length is 15 residues. Germline V gene sequence: CDR1 SGHTA, CDR2 FQGTGA. V was pared by 5 bases and J by 4 bases, with 7 bases of the junction left unmatched. DNA of the CDR3: TGTGCCAGCAGCCCTCGCGGGGGGGGCGCAGATACGCAGTATTTT. Its protein is CASSPRGGGADTQYF.

This clonotype was seen once. The rearrangement joins TRBV6-5 to TRBJ1-6; D is ambiguous. This CDR3 has 14 amino acids. Trimming removed 0 bases from V and 7 bases from J, with 7 bases in between. The germline CDR1 and CDR2 sequences are MNHEY and SVGAGI. CDR3 in amino acids: CASSYSQLNSPLHF. The CDR3 DNA reads as TGTGCCAGCAGTTACTCTCAGCTCAATTCACCCCTCCACTTT.

This chain uses TRBV6-1 with TRBJ2-3; maybe TRBD2 (6 bases). Trimming removed 4 bases at V and 1 base at J, with 12 bases between. CDR3 size: 15 residues. Germline V gene lookup returns CDR1 MNHNS and CDR2 SASEGT. DNA for the CDR3: TGTGCCAGCAGTGCCCGGAGGGAGGGCACAGATACGCAGTATTTT. Protein: CASSARREGTDTQYF.

This clonotype was seen only a few times. This rearrangement joins TRBV6-2 or TRBV6-3 to TRBJ2-1, with 12 bases that match TRBD2. J lost 7 bases, V lost 7 bases, and 8 bases had no gene match. Germline CDR1 MNHEY, CDR2 SVGEGT. The CDR3 extends over 15 amino acids. CDR3 in amino acids: CASKWTSGVVNEQFF. In DNA form, the CDR3 reads TGTGCCAGCAAATGGACTAGCGGGGTAGTAAATGAGCAGTTCTTC.

This chain uses TRBV29-1 with TRBJ1-2; D remains ambiguous. This CDR3 spans 13 amino acids. CDR1 and CDR2 from the germline V gene are SQVTM and ANQGSEA. The ends were cut back, 3 bases at V and 0 bases at J, with 8 bases in the middle. Here the CDR3 DNA reads TGCAGCGTTGATTCGGTAGCTAACTATGGCTACACCTTC. This codes for CSVDSVANYGYTF.

The chain employs TRBV6-5 and TRBJ2-3, with 7 bases that match TRBD1. Germline V lookup: CDR1 MNHEY, CDR2 SVGAGI. Unmatched junction bases numbered 10, after V lost 6 bases and J lost 4 bases. This CDR3 region has 15 residues. The CDR3 spells CASRTDRSGADTQYF. DNA for the CDR3: TGTGCCAGCAGGACGGACAGGTCAGGGGCAGATACGCAGTATTTT.

V gene TRBV2 combines with J gene TRBJ2-5; TRBD2 might be the D (6 bases). The V end lost 10 bases, the J end lost 4 bases, and 16 bases lay between the germline ends. The CDR3 runs 13 residues. Germline V gene sequence: CDR1 SNHLY, CDR2 FYNNEI. This chain's CDR3 is CATQTWGGETQYF. The CDR3 DNA reads as TGTGCCACCCAGACGTGGGGAGGAGAGACCCAGTACTTC.